The 20 T cell receptor beta chains below all came from one sample that was sequenced in a study of CD4 and CD8 cells across lung adenocarcinoma regions. Each CDR3 protein is one row after TCRdb ran MiXCR on the PCR reads. In the table there are some 6,900 distinct CDR3 sequences, roughly 48% of which are singletons. Material for sequencing was CD4+ T cells from the center of a lung tumor. These receptor sequences come from a female donor with lung adenocarcinoma. The CD4 and CD8 labels of this study may be unreliable.

The genes are TRBV6-1 and TRBJ2-5; D is possibly TRBD1 (5 bases). The CDR3 runs to 15 residues. V lost 2 bases and J 4 bases, leaving 14 bases between the germline ends. CDR1 and CDR2 (germline): MNHNS, SASEGT. CDR3 coding DNA: TGTGCCAGCAGTGAATACGGGCGGACATTAGAGACCCAGTACTTC. As protein: CASSEYGRTLETQYF.

The table lists this clonotype with many counts. The chain recombines TRBV6-5 with TRBJ2-5; D gene unclear. Germline lookup yields CDR1 MNHEY and CDR2 SVGAGI. There are 14 residues in the CDR3. V was cut by 0 bases and J by 2 bases, with 7 bases left in between. The CDR3 here is CASSYSVGQETQYF. DNA of the CDR3: TGTGCCAGCAGTTACTCCGTGGGACAAGAGACCCAGTACTTC.

This clonotype is labeled as medium-sized. J is TRBJ2-1 and V is TRBV6-1; possible D gene TRBD2, 6 bases. Germline lookup yields CDR1 MNHNS and CDR2 SASEGT. Between the trimmed V and J ends, which lost 8 bases and 2 bases, there was a span of 13 bases. This CDR3 contains 14 residues. CDR3 in DNA: TGTGCCAGCGCAGGAGGGGAGGCCTACAATGAGCAGTTCTTC. This sequence encodes CASAGGEAYNEQFF.

This clonotype was observed many times. V is TRBV6-1 and J is TRBJ1-2, with 10 nucleotides matching TRBD1. The CDR3 runs 14 residues. In germline, CDR1 is MNHNS, CDR2 SASEGT. V gave up 6 bases and J gave up 8 bases; unmatched junction bases: 9. The CDR3 protein is CASREPGTGEGYTF. CDR3 bases: TGTGCCAGCAGGGAACCCGGGACAGGGGAAGGCTACACCTTC.

This clonotype was seen a few times. The rearrangement uses TRBV19 and TRBJ2-1; TRBD2 matches at 10 bases. The CDR3 is 17 residues long. The V and J ends lost 1 base and 7 bases, in that order; junction bases with no gene match: 10. Germline V lookup: CDR1 LNHDA, CDR2 SQIVND (reference sequence). In DNA, the CDR3 is TGTGCCAGTAGTATAGTAGAAACTAGCGGGAAAGGGAATGAGCAGTTCTTC. Its translation is CASSIVETSGKGNEQFF. Complete variable domain (other parts from reference TRBV19 and TRBJ2-1): DGGITQSPKYLFRKEGQNVTLSCEQNLNHDAMYWYRQDPGQGLRLIYYSQIVNDFQKGDIAEGYSVSREKKESFPLTVTSAQKNPTAFYLCASSIVETSGKGNEQFFGPGTRLTVL.

This rearrangement joins TRBV10-1 to TRBJ2-3; 8 bases are a match to TRBD2. The germline gives CDR1 WNHNN, CDR2 SYGVQD (reference sequence). The CDR3 has 13 amino acids. CDR3 bases: TGCGTCACGGGACTAGAAGGTACAGATATTCAGTATTTT. Translated, it gives CVTGLEGTDIQYF.

This clonotype was seen more than once but under ten times. The chain couples TRBV7-9 to TRBJ2-1, with D hard to call. Germline CDR1 SEHNR, CDR2 FQNEAQ (reference sequence). The V gene lost 5 bases and the J gene lost 4 bases, with 15 bases spanning the gap. The CDR3 length is 15 residues. In nucleotides, the CDR3 is TGTGCCAGCAGCCTAAGAAGGGCGCCGTACAATGAGCAGTTCTTC. It translates to CASSLRRAPYNEQFF.

This clonotype was counted a single time. The rearrangement joins TRBV27 to TRBJ2-4; TRBD1 matches 7 bases. The CDR3 is 14 residues long. V shed 6 bases and J 8 bases; nucleotides not matched to a gene: 10. Germline V CDR1 and CDR2: MNHEY, SMNVEV (reference sequence). Here the CDR3 reads CASSQTGDQDIQYF. In DNA, the CDR3 is TGTGCCAGCAGCCAAACAGGGGACCAAGACATTCAGTACTTC.

Comments on this clonotype: Compared with germline, one end of the junction differs, possibly owing to a read error. The V call is TRBV6-5, the J call TRBJ2-5; 8 nucleotides agree with TRBD2. The CDR3 contains 16 residues. CDR1 MNHEY and CDR2 SVGAGI come from the germline V gene. CDR3 sequence: CASSYRGGAGSETRLF. DNA of the CDR3: TGTGCCAGCAGTTACCGGGGGGGGGCGGGATCGGAGACCCGGCTTTTC.

The CDR3 DNA is TGTGCCAGCAGTGACTCTAGCGGCAAAGAGACCCAGTATTTT. It yields the protein CASSDSSGKETQYF. This chain joins TRBV6-4 and TRBJ2-5; D possibly corresponds to TRBD2 (6 bases). The J call may be in error: the DNA end matches TRBJ2-3 better. Per the germline V gene, CDR1 is MRHNA and CDR2 is SNTAGT. The CDR3 runs 14 residues.

The V and J genes are TRBV7-6 and TRBJ2-1, with D unclear. The CDR3 is 15 amino acids. Trimming left V 3 bases short and J 5 bases short, with 14 bases between. Germline V gene sequence: CDR1 SGHVS, CDR2 FNYEAQ. The DNA of the CDR3 is TGTGCCAGCAGCTTCTCGCCCCTACGGGACAATGAGCAGTTCTTC. This gives the protein CASSFSPLRDNEQFF.

Judged by abundance, this clonotype is medium-sized (0.01 to 0.1%). The chain employs TRBV11-2 and TRBJ2-3, with 11 bases that match TRBD2. CDR1 is SGHAT, CDR2 FQNNGV, per germline. The CDR3 loop spans 16 amino acids. Germline trimming cut 4 bases from V and 2 bases from J; bases unmatched to any gene: 5. The CDR3: CASSSQLAGATDTQYF. CDR3 DNA sequence: TGTGCCAGCAGCTCCCAACTAGCGGGGGCCACAGATACGCAGTATTTT. Filled out from reference TRBV11-2 and TRBJ2-3, the complete variable domain reads EAGVAQSPRYKIIEKRQSVAFWCNPISGHATLYWYQQILGQGPKLLIQFQNNGVVDDSQLPKDRFSAERLKGVDSTLKIQPAKLEDSAVYLCASSSQLAGATDTQYFGPGTRLTVL.

Of note for this clonotype: A read error may account for a junction end that differs from germline. The V and J genes are TRBV9 and TRBJ2-5; 11 bases agree with TRBD2. Germline CDR1 is SGDLS and CDR2 is YYNGEE. The CDR3 extends over 16 amino acids. The CDR3 spells CASSAGETSGIETQYF. In DNA, the CDR3 is TGTGCCAGCAGCGCAGGAGAGACTAGCGGGATCGAGACGCAGTACTTC.

This sequence joins TRBV6-1 and TRBJ2-2, with a weak D call TRBD2 (5 bases). Germline V gene data show CDR1 as MNHNS and CDR2 as SASEGT. The CDR3 covers 13 residues. V was shortened by 8 bases and J by 6 bases, with 13 bases between the two germline ends. The CDR3 DNA sequence: TGTGCCAGCGATCTAGCTGAGTCCGGGGAGCTGTTTTTT. This sequence encodes CASDLAESGELFF.

This clonotype qualifies as medium-sized. This chain connects TRBV25-1 to TRBJ2-5, with 7 bases matching TRBD2. With 4 bases clipped from V and 4 bases from J, the junction kept 18 bases outside the gene matches. This CDR3 contains 18 residues. The germline gives CDR1 MGHDK, CDR2 SYGVNS. CDR3 region: CASSASSGGLSDVETQYF. The DNA for the CDR3 is TGTGCCAGCAGTGCCTCCTCGGGGGGACTTTCAGATGTAGAGACCCAGTACTTC.

This clonotype is medium-sized by share. The chain couples TRBV7-3 to TRBJ2-2; D could derive from TRBD1 or TRBD2 (6 bases each). Germline V CDR1 and CDR2: SGHTA, FQGTGA. Between the trimmed V and J ends, which lost 5 bases and 4 bases, there was a span of 11 bases. This CDR3 contains 14 residues. CDR3 protein: CASSTGGPTGELFF. CDR3 DNA: TGTGCCAGCAGCACCGGGGGCCCCACCGGGGAGCTGTTTTTT. The full variable domain, in which reference TRBV7-3 and TRBJ2-2 provide the parts outside the CDR3, is GAGVSQTPSNKVTEKGKYVELRCDPISGHTALYWYRQSLGQGPEFLIYFQGTGAADDSGLPNDRFFAVRPEGSVSTLKIQRTERGDSAVYLCASSTGGPTGELFFGEGSRLTVL.

The V gene is TRBV12-3 or TRBV12-4, the J gene TRBJ2-1; 9 bases match TRBD2. The CDR3 loop spans 16 amino acids. The ends lost 5 bases at V and 2 bases at J; junction bases unmatched: 7. The CDR3 DNA is TGTGCCAGCAGTGGGGATAGCGGGAGAGCCTACAATGAGCAGTTCTTC. Residues: CASSGDSGRAYNEQFF.

The chain uses TRBV7-6 and TRBJ2-3; a weak D match, TRBD1 (5 bases). The J call may be in error: the DNA end matches TRBJ2-1 better. The CDR3 covers 17 residues. Germline CDR1 is SGHVS and CDR2 is FNYEAQ. CDR3 coding DNA: TGTGCCAGCAGTTTATCTCTCAGGCAGGGTGTGTACAATGAGCAGTTCTTC. It yields the protein CASSLSLRQGVYNEQFF.

This clonotype showed up just once. For the CDR3, the DNA is TGCGCCACACGGACAGGGGCCTTATCCGACGAGCAGTACTTC. Translation gives CATRTGALSDEQYF. This sequence joins TRBV10-2 and TRBJ2-1, with 9 bases identical to TRBD1. The end of the DNA is better explained by TRBJ2-7, so the J call may be wrong. Germline V gene lookup returns CDR1 WSHSY and CDR2 SAAADI. This CDR3 has 14 amino acids.

Only one count was recorded for this clonotype. The V call is TRBV6-5, the J call TRBJ2-3; D is ambiguous. The CDR3 runs to 10 residues. The ends were cut back, 11 bases at V and 10 bases at J, with 13 bases in the middle. CDR1 MNHEY and CDR2 SVGAGI come from the germline V gene. The CDR3 is CAAITEAQYF. CDR3 bases: TGTGCCGCAATCACCGAGGCGCAGTATTTT.